A single sample is the source of the 14 T cell receptor beta chains below, sequenced in a study of blood T cell repertoires in COVID-19 (dated by TCRdb to the early 2020s). Library construction relied on the immunoSEQ multiplex PCR assay. What TCRdb holds here is the immuneACCESS table cut down to in-frame rearrangements. Part of the clones is not present; checked against another copy, under half of the missing clones reflect an unresolved V gene, and the others are unexplained. This sample lists 45,000 to 50,000 clones; approximately 81% were detected once. The top ten clones comprise almost 6% of the sample. Sequences were obtained from peripheral blood. These receptors were obtained from a woman aged 55-70 years with acute or convalescent COVID-19.

The J gene is TRBJ1-1, the V gene TRBV2; no reliable D call. V lost 8 bases and J 4 bases, leaving 14 bases between the germline ends. The CDR3 is 13 residues long. Per the germline V gene, CDR1 is SNHLY and CDR2 is FYNNEI. This chain's CDR3 is CASYKGSSTEAFF. CDR3 coding DNA: TGTGCCAGCTACAAAGGGAGCAGCACTGAAGCTTTCTTT.

The rearrangement uses TRBV6-5 and TRBJ2-5, with 7 positions matching TRBD1. Germline assignment: CDR1 MNHEY and CDR2 SVGAGI. The CDR3 spans 15 residues. With 4 bases clipped from V and 4 bases from J, the junction kept 9 bases outside the gene matches. As DNA, the CDR3 is TGTGCCAGCAGTTTTAACAGGGGATTGGGAGAGACCCAGTACTTC. This translates into CASSFNRGLGETQYF.

The chain couples TRBV2 to TRBJ1-1; D remains ambiguous. Germline-derived CDR1 and CDR2 are SNHLY and FYNNEI. This CDR3 is built from 13 residues. Trimming stripped 1 base from V and 4 bases from J, with 7 bases between. CDR3 sequence reads: CASSEDSFTEAFF. CDR3 sequence (DNA): TGTGCCAGCAGTGAAGACAGCTTCACTGAAGCTTTCTTT. Together with reference TRBV2 and TRBJ1-1, the CDR3 gives the full variable domain: EPEVTQTPSHQVTQMGQEVILRCVPISNHLYFYWYRQILGQKVEFLVSFYNNEISEKSEIFDDQFSVERPDGSNFTLKIRSTKLEDSAMYFCASSEDSFTEAFFGQGTRLTVV.

This clone was recorded only once. V gene TRBV27 combines with J gene TRBJ2-7, with 14 nucleotides matching TRBD2. V dropped 6 bases and J dropped 11; count of bases not matched to a gene: 9. Germline lookup yields CDR1 MNHEY and CDR2 SMNVEV (reference sequence). This CDR3 has 14 amino acids. CDR3 coding DNA: TGTGCCAGCAGCCCCCCGGGACTAGCGGGAGTGGAGTACTTC. It encodes CASSPPGLAGVEYF.

The chain joins TRBV6-1 to TRBJ1-6, with 8 bases matching TRBD1. Germline V lookup: CDR1 MNHNS, CDR2 SASEGT. V gave up 3 bases and J gave up 7 bases; unmatched junction bases: 5. CDR3 length: 15 residues. CDR3 sequence: CASSEDRVMNSPLHF. CDR3 DNA sequence: TGTGCCAGCAGTGAGGACAGGGTAATGAATTCACCCCTCCACTTT.

The chain employs TRBV11-1 and TRBJ2-2; D perhaps matches TRBD2 (5 bases). CDR1 and CDR2 (germline): SGHAT, FQDESV (reference sequence). Trimming left V 7 bases short and J 4 bases short, with 10 bases between. CDR3 size: 13 residues. The CDR3 DNA reads as TGTGCCAGCACTAGCCGGGGCACCGGGGAGCTGTTTTTT. Its protein is CASTSRGTGELFF.

This clone was observed a single time. The chain joins TRBV5-6 to TRBJ1-1; 7 bases align to TRBD1. Germline lookup yields CDR1 SGHDT and CDR2 YYEEEE. The V segment lost 3 bases and the J segment 4 bases; nucleotides outside the gene matches: 3. The CDR3 contains 13 residues. CDR3 DNA: TGTGCCAGCAGCTCGCCAGGGGGCACTGAAGCTTTCTTT. Its translation: CASSSPGGTEAFF.

The chain joins TRBV6-5 to TRBJ2-7; possible D gene TRBD2, 6 bases. Trimming cost V 5 bases and J 3 bases, with 17 bases left between them. This CDR3 is built from 15 residues. CDR1 and CDR2 from the germline V gene are MNHEY and SVGAGI. CDR3 residues: CASSQTGTSNYEQYF. CDR3 in DNA: TGTGCCAGCAGTCAAACCGGGACTTCAAACTACGAGCAGTACTTC.

The chain has TRBV14 and TRBJ1-2; no clear D. Germline assignment: CDR1 SGHDN and CDR2 FVKESK. CDR3 size: 15 residues. V dropped 0 bases and J dropped 5 bases, with 13 bases sitting between them. The CDR3 is CASSQESLMRYGYTF. The DNA of the CDR3 is TGTGCCAGCAGCCAAGAATCGCTTATGCGGTATGGCTACACCTTC.

The chain is built from TRBV5-1 and TRBJ1-2; D gene ambiguous. The germline V and J ends were trimmed by 0 bases and 0 bases, with 6 bases remaining between them. CDR1 and CDR2 from the germline V gene are SGHRS and YFSETQ. This CDR3 region has 14 residues. The CDR3: CASSLDSPNYGYTF. The CDR3 nucleotides read TGCGCCAGCAGCTTGGACAGCCCTAACTATGGCTACACCTTC.

This rearrangement joins TRBV11-3 to TRBJ2-1; TRBD2 aligns across 8 bases. Germline CDR1 and CDR2: SGHNT and YENEEA. This CDR3 comprises 13 residues. J gave up 7 bases and V 4 bases, and 3 bases lay outside the gene matches. The CDR3 loop is CASSWTSQNEQFF. The CDR3 DNA reads TGTGCCAGCAGCTGGACTAGCCAAAATGAGCAGTTCTTC.

The chain combines TRBV29-1 with TRBJ1-3; the match to TRBD1 covers 7 bases. The J segment lost 2 bases and the V segment lost 2 bases, leaving 3 bases of the junction unmatched. Germline V gives CDR1 SQVTM, CDR2 ANQGSEA. CDR3 size: 14 residues. The CDR3 region is CSVETGTAGNTIYF. CDR3 in DNA: TGCAGCGTTGAAACCGGGACAGCTGGAAACACCATATATTTT.

V gene TRBV7-9 combines with J gene TRBJ2-1, with 7 positions matching TRBD2. The CDR3 is made up of 15 amino acids. The germline gives CDR1 SEHNR, CDR2 FQNEAQ (reference sequence). V lost 4 bases to trimming and J lost 8 bases; unmatched junction nucleotides: 11. CDR3 coding DNA: TGTGCCAGCAGCTCCGGACCGGGAGGAGGGGATGAGCAGTTCTTC. As protein: CASSSGPGGGDEQFF.

This chain's CDR3 is CASSLGGGYTF. The CDR3 nucleotides are TGTGCCAGCAGCTTAGGGGGCGGCTACACCTTC. V is TRBV11-2 and J is TRBJ1-2, with D tentatively TRBD1 (5 bases). CDR1 is SGHAT, CDR2 FQNNGV, per germline. Trimming stripped 1 base from V and 8 bases from J, with 5 bases between. CDR3 length: 11 amino acids.